The entry below describes one T cell receptor beta chain. It has no known antigen specificity. No base qualities exist here, and no much larger clone lies one base off it. The sample is drawn from a study of blood T cell repertoires in COVID-19 (TCRdb year 2020). Regarding the research as a whole: The collaborator samples originated in the United States, Italy and Spain and spanned the acute and convalescent phases of COVID-19. The material from the prospective study consisted of cDNA or gDNA derived from T cells, B-cell-depleted T cells, or PBMCs. Deeply sampled blood TCRbeta repertoires from subjects exposed to, actively infected with, or recovered from COVID-19 were included in the dataset. The repertoires were released in a freely available public database intended as a resource for research on the immune response to SARS-CoV-2. The samples were drawn from two sources: the first 160 participants of the ongoing ImmuneRACE study, and fewer than 1,500 subjects contributed by 6 global collaborators. A de-identified subject ID, COVID-19 status, age in years and sex were almost always included in the sample metadata. Where HLA class I and class II types were available, the types were taken from metadata supplied by the sample provider, not from assay-based typing.

CDR1 and CDR2, per the germline V gene (reference sequence), are GTSNPN and SVGIG. V loses 3 bases, J loses 3 bases, and the germline ends lie 11 bases apart. The CDR3 starts with the cysteine, ends with the phenylalanine, and has 13 residues. CDR3 DNA is the only sequence kept; it has 39 bases, read in frame from the first base. Study-wide conclusions, independent of this receptor: The quantity of clinical and demographic metadata differed by source and by participant and was supplied without curation.

TCRbeta CDR3 regions were amplified from genomic DNA by means of the immunoSEQ Assay, a bias-controlled multiplex PCR. The authors processed their data as follows. The number of nucleated cells in each sample was estimated from the amplification of reference gene primers within the assay. Sequence reads were collapsed and filtered to measure the absolute abundance of every unique TCRbeta CDR3 rearrangement. For each sample, productive Simpson clonality was calculated as the square root of Simpson's diversity index over productive rearrangements. In TCRdb, the immuneACCESS table is reduced to in-frame sequences with V and J assigned. These tables do not hold every clone; where another copy was compared, an unresolved V gene accounts for under half, and the others remain unexplained. V, J and clone size derive from that table, while D and trimming were established from the DNA sequence. Here the sample has just over 250,000 clones; more than 85% occur a single time. Jointly, the top ten make up around 2.5% of the sample.

At one collaborating source in Seattle, patients were enrolled during active infection and were followed longitudinally through the course of disease. Each collaborating institution followed its own protocols to collect whole blood in K2EDTA tubes. For TCRbeta analysis, collaborators shipped samples as frozen whole blood, isolated PBMCs, or DNA extracted from either of those sample types. The sequence derives from a person aged 18 to 30 with COVID-19, enrolled during active disease. The chain uses TRBV30 and TRBJ1-1; perhaps TRBD1 is the D gene, with 5 bases matching. The sequencing sample was made of peripheral blood. The CDR3: CAWRLAGYTEAFF. The DNA sequence is given as TGTGCCTGGAGGTTAGCAGGGTACACTGAAGCTTTCTTT.